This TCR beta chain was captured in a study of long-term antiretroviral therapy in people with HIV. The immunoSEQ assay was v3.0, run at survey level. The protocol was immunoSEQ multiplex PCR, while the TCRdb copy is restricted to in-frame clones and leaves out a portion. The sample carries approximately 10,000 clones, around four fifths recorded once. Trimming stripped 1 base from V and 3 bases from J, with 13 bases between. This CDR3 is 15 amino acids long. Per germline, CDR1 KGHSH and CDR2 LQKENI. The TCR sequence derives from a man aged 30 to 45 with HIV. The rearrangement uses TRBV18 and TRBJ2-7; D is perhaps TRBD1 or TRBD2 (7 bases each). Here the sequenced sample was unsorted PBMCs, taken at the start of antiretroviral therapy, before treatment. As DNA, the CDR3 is TGTGCCAGCTCACCACGGGGAGGGGGCAACTACGAGCAGTACTTC. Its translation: CASSPRGGGNYEQYF.